One TCR beta chain is described in this entry. Reverse transcription of about 0.5 to 1 ug RNA used random hexamers. From the immunoSEQ multiplex PCR reads, TCRdb called clonotypes with MiXCR, one entry per CDR3 protein. The table lists hundreds of thousands of distinct CDR3 sequences, less than 96% of them singletons, with less than 0.11% in the top ten. The data were taken from a study of CD8 T cells in Susac syndrome. Blood CD8+ and CD4+ T cells underwent high-throughput TCR beta sequencing. Germline V CDR1 and CDR2: SGHRS, YFSETQ. The CDR3 is 16 amino acids. Trimming at V came to 2 bases and at J to 4 bases, leaving 9 bases not matched to a gene.

Sequencing was performed on CD4+ T cells from PBMCs. The TCR comes from a human donor with Susac syndrome. The rearrangement joins TRBV5-1 to TRBJ1-1; 9 nucleotides line up with TRBD1. CDR3 nucleotide sequence: TGCGCCAGCAGCTTAACTGCGGGACAGGGTGTCACTGAAGCTTTCTTT. Residues: CASSLTAGQGVTEAFF.